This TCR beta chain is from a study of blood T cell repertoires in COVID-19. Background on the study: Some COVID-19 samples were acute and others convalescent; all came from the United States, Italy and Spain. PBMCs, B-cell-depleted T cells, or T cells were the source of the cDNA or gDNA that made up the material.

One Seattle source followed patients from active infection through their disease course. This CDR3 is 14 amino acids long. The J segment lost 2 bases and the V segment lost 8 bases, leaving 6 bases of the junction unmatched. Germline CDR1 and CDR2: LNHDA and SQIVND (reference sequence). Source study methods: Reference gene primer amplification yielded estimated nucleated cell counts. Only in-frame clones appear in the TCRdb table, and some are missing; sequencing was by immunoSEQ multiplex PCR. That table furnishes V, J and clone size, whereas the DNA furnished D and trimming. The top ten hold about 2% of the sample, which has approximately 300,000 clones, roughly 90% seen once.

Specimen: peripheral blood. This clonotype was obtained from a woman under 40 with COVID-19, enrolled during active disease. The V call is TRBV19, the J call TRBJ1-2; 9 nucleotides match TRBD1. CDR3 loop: CASGNRGHNYGYTF. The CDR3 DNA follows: TGTGCCAGTGGTAACAGGGGGCACAACTATGGCTACACCTTC.